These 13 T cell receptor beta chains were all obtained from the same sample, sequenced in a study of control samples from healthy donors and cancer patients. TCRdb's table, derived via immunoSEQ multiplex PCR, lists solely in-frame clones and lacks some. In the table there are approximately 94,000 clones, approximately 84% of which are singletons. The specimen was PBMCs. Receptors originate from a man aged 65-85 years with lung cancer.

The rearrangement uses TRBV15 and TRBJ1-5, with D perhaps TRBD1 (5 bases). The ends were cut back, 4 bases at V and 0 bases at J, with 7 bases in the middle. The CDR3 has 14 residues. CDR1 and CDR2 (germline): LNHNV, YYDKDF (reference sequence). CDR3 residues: CATSKGDSNQPQHF. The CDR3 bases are TGTGCCACCAGCAAAGGGGATAGCAATCAGCCCCAGCATTTT.

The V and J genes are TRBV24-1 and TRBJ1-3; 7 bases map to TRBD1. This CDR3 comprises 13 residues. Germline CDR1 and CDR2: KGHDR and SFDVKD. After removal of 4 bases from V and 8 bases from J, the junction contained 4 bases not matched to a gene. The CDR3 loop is CATSENRGHTIYF. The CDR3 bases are TGTGCCACCAGTGAAAACAGGGGACACACCATATATTTT.

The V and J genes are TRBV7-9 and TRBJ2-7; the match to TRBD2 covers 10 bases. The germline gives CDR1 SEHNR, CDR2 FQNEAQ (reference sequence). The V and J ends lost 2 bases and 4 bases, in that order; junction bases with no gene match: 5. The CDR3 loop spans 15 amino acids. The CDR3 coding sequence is TGTGCCAGCAGCTTACGGTCTAGCGGGGGTTACGAGCAGTACTTC. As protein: CASSLRSSGGYEQYF.

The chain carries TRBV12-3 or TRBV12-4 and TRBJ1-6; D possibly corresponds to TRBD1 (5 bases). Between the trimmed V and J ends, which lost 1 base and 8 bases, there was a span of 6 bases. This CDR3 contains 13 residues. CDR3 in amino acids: CASSLGGDSPLHF. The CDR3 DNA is TGTGCCAGCAGTTTAGGAGGGGATTCACCCCTCCACTTT.

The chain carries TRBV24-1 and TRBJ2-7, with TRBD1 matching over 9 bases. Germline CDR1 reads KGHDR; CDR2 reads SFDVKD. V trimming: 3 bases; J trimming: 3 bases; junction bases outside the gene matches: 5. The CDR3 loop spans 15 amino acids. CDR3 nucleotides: TGTGCCACCAGTGATCCTATGGGACAGGGCTACGAGCAGTACTTC. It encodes CATSDPMGQGYEQYF.

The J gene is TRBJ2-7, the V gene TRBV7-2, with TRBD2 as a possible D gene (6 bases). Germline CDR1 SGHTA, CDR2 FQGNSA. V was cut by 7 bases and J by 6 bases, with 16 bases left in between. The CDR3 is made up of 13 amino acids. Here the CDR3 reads CASTQGWGGEQYF. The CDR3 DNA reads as TGTGCCAGCACCCAGGGTTGGGGAGGCGAGCAGTACTTC.

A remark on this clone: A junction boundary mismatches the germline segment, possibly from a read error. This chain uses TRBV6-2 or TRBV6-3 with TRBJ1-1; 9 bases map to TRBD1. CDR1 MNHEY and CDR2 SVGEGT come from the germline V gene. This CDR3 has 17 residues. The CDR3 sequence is CASSSRQGVLSRTETFF. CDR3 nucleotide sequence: TGTGCCAGCAGTTCCCGACAGGGGGTCTTGAGCAGGACTGAAACTTTCTTT.

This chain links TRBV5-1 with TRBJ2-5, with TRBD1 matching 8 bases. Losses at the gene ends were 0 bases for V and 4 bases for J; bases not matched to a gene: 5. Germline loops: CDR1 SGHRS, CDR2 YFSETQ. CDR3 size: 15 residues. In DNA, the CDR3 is TGCGCCAGCAGCTTGGCCGCGACAGGGGTAGAGACCCAGTACTTC. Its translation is CASSLAATGVETQYF. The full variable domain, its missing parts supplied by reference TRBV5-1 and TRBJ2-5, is KAGVTQTPRYLIKTRGQQVTLSCSPISGHRSVSWYQQTPGQGLQFLFEYFSETQRNKGNFPGRFSGRQFSNSRSEMNVSTLELGDSALYLCASSLAATGVETQYFGPGTRLLVL.

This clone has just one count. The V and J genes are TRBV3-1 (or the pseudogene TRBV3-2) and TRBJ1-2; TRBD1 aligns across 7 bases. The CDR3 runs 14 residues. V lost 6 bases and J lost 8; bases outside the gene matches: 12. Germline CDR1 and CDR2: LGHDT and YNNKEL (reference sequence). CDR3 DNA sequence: TGTGCCAGCAGTGACCAGGGGGACAGATGGGGCTACACCTTC. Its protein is CASSDQGDRWGYTF.

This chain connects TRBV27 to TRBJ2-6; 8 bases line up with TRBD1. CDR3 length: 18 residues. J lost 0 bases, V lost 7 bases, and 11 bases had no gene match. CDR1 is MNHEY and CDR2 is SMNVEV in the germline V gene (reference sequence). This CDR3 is CASTARGTGSSGANVLTF. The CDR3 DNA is TGTGCCAGCACCGCCCGCGGGACAGGTAGCTCTGGGGCCAACGTCCTGACTTTC.

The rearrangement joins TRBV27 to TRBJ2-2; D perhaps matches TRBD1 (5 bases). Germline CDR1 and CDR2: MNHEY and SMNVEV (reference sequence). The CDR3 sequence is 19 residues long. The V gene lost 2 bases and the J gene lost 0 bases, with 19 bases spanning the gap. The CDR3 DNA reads TGTGCCAGCAGTTTACGAACCCGTGGGGCGGCATCGAACACCGGGGAGCTGTTTTTT. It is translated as CASSLRTRGAASNTGELFF.

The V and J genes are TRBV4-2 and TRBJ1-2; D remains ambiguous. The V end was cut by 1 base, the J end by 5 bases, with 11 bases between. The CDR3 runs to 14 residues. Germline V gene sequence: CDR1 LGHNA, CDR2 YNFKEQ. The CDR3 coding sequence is TGTGCCAGCAGCCAAGTCCCATTAGTGTATGGCTACACCTTC. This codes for CASSQVPLVYGYTF.

The CDR3 spells CAIKPSGGTDTQYF. In nucleotides, the CDR3 is TGTGCCATCAAGCCTAGCGGGGGCACAGATACGCAGTATTTT. The chain is built from TRBV10-3 and TRBJ2-3; 9 bases agree with TRBD2. From germline, CDR1 is ENHRY and CDR2 SYGVKD. After removal of 7 bases from V and 1 base from J, the junction contained 3 bases not matched to a gene. The CDR3 totals 14 residues.